This note documents a single T cell receptor (beta chain) sequence. These data come from a study of T cell responses to AZD1222 COVID-19 vaccine. Measured with immunoSEQ multiplex PCR; TCRdb has only the in-frame clones, and not every one. The sample lists roughly 180,000 clones, 80% to 95% occurring once. With 4 bases clipped from V and 3 bases from J, the junction kept 6 bases outside the gene matches. CDR3 length: 14 residues. Germline V gene lookup returns CDR1 SGHKS and CDR2 YYEKEE (reference sequence). This receptor was taken from an adult who received the AZD1222 COVID-19 vaccine. The sample was peripheral blood, taken 28 days after the second AZD1222 dose. The chain joins TRBV5-5 to TRBJ2-7; 8 bases are a match to TRBD1. The CDR3: CASSAGQGSYEQYF. CDR3 in DNA: TGTGCCAGCAGCGCCGGACAGGGAAGCTACGAGCAGTACTTC.